Sequencing of this T cell receptor beta chain was carried out in a study of beta chain features in type 1 diabetes. Study-wide context: All samples yielded around 98,000,000 examined sorted cells.

Donors contributed one heparinised blood draw apiece, averaging about 120 mL. Every bit of the isolated RNA underwent reverse transcription, so sequencing read expressed TCRB transcripts. This table comes from immunoSEQ multiplex PCR, and its TCRdb copy is limited to in-frame clones, with some not included. Of 350,000 to 450,000 clones in the sample, about 15% are singletons; the top ten hold 0.03% to 0.04%. In the case of this clone: Its antigen is undetermined.

General study findings and limits: A cDNA-based sequencing approach could over-represent cells with high TCR expression. With patients and controls alike, PCR might favor shorter templates to an equal degree.

Germline assignment: CDR1 ENHRY and CDR2 SYGVKD. The CDR3 is made up of 14 amino acids. V was pared by 0 bases and J by 4 bases, with 9 bases between. V usage is TRBV10-3 and J usage is TRBJ1-2; a possible D gene is TRBD1 (5 bases). Sequencing was performed on naive CD4+ T cells from blood. The TCR was taken from a man aged 25 to 45 in good health. The CDR3 coding sequence is TGTGCCATCAGTGAGTCTGGAGGGACCTATGGCTACACCTTC. Translated: CAISESGGTYGYTF.